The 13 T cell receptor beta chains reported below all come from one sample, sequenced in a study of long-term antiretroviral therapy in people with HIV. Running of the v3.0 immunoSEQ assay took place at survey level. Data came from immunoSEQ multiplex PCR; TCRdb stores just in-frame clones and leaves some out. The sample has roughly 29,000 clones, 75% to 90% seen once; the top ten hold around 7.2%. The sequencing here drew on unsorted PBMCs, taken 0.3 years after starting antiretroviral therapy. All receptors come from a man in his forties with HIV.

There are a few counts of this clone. In DNA, the CDR3 is TGCAGCGTTGATAGATGGGGCAGGGGGCAGGGCTACACCTTC. Translating it yields CSVDRWGRGQGYTF. J is TRBJ1-2 and V is TRBV29-1, with 8 bases that match TRBD1. J lost 8 bases, V lost 3 bases, and 11 bases had no gene match. The CDR3 is 14 amino acids. Germline V gene data show CDR1 as SQVTM and CDR2 as ANQGSEA.

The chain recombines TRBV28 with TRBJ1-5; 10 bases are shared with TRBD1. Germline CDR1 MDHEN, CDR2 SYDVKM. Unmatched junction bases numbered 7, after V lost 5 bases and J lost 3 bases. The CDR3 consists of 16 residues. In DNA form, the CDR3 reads TGTGCCAGCAGTCCCCGGGACAGGGGTCCCAATCAGCCCCAGCATTTT. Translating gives CASSPRDRGPNQPQHF.

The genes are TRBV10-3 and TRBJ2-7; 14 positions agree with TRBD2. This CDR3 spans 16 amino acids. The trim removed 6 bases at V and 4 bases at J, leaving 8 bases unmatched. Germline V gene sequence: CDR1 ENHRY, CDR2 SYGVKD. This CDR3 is CAISGRGLAGAYEQYF. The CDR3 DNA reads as TGTGCCATCAGCGGCAGGGGACTAGCGGGGGCGTACGAGCAGTACTTC.

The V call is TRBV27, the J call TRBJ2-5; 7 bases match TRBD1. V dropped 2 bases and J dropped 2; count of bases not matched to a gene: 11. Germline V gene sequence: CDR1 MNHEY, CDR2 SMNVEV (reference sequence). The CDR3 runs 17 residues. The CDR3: CASSLRLRQGLQETQYF. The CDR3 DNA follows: TGTGCCAGCAGTTTACGTCTAAGACAGGGCCTTCAAGAGACCCAGTACTTC.

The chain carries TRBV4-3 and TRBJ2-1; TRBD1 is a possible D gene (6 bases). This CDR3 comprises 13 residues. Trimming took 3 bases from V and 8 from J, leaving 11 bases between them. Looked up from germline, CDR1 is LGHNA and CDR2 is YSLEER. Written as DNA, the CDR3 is TGCGCCAGCAGCCATGCACAGGGACATGAGCAGTTCTTC. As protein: CASSHAQGHEQFF.

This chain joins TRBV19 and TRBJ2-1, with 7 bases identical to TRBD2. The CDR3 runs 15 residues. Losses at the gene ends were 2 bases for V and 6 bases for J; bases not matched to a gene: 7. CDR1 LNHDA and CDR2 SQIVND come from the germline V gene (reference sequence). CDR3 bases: TGTGCCAGTAGTATAAGGCTAGCGGTTAGCAATGAGCAGTTCTTC. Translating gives CASSIRLAVSNEQFF.

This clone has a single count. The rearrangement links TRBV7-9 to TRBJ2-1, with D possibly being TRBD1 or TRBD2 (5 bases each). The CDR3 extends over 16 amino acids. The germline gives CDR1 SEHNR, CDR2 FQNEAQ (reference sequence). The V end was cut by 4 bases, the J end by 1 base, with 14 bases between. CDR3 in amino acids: CASSSRRGPSYNEQFF. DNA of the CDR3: TGTGCCAGCAGCTCTCGCCGGGGCCCGTCCTACAATGAGCAGTTCTTC.

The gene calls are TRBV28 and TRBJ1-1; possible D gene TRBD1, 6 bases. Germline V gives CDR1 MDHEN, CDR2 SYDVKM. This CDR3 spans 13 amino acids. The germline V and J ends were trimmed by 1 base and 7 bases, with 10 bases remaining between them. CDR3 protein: CASSLFGQFEAFF. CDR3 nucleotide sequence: TGTGCCAGCAGTTTATTTGGACAGTTTGAAGCTTTCTTT.

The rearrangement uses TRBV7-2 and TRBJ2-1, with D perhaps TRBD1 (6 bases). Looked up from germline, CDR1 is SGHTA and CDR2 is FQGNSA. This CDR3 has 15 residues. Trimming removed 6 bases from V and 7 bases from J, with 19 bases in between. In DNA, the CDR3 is TGTGCCAGCAGACTAACTGGGGGCTTGGGGAATGAGCAGTTCTTC. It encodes CASRLTGGLGNEQFF.

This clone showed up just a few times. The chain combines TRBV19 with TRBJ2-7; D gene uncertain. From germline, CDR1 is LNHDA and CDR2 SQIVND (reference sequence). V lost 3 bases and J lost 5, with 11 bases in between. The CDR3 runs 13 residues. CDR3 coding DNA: TGTGCCAGTAGTATGTGGCAGGTTGACGAGCAGTACTTC. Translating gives CASSMWQVDEQYF.

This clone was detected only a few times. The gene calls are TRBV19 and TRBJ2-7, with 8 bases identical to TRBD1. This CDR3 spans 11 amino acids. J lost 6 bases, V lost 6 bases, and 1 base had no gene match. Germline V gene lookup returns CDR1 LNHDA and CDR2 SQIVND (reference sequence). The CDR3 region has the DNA TGTGCCAGTAGCGACAGGGGCGAGCAGTACTTC. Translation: CASSDRGEQYF.

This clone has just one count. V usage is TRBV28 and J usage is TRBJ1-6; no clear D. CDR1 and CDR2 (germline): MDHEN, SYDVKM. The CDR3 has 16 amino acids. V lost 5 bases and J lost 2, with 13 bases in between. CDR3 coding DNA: TGTGCCAGCAGTACAGAACCCGGGACCTATAATTCACCCCTCCACTTT. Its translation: CASSTEPGTYNSPLHF.

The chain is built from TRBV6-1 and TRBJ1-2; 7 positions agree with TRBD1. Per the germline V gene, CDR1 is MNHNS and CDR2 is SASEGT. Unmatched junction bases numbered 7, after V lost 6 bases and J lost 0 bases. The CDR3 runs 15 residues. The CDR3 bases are TGTGCCAGCAGGGGATCGGACAGGCCTAACTATGGCTACACCTTC. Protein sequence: CASRGSDRPNYGYTF.